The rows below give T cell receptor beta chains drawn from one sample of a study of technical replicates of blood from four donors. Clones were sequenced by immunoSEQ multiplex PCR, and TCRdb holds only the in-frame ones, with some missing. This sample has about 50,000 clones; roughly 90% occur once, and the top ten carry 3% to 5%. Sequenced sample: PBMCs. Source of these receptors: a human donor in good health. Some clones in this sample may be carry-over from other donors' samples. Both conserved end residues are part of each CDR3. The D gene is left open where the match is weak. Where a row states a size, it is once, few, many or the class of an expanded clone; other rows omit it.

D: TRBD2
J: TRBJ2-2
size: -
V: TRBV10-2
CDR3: CASRDLAGVNTGELFF
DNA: TGCGCCAGCAGAGATCTAGCGGGGGTGAACACCGGGGAGCTGTTTTTT

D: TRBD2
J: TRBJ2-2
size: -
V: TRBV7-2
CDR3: CASRLGSGMAGELFF
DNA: TGTGCCAGCAGATTAGGTAGCGGGATGGCCGGGGAGCTGTTTTTT

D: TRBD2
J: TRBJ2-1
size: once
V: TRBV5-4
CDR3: CASSVSGGYRNEQFF
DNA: TGTGCCAGCAGCGTCAGCGGGGGGTACAGGAATGAGCAGTTCTTC

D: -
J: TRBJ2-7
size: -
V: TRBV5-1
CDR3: CASSLVVGHEQYF
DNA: TGCGCCAGCAGCTTGGTTGTGGGCCACGAGCAGTACTTC

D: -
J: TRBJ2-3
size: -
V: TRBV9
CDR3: CASSGGTRGADTQYF
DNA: TGTGCCAGCAGCGGGGGCACCAGAGGAGCAGATACGCAGTATTTT

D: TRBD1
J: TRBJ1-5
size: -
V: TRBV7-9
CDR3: CASSLAGGGQPQHF
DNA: TGTGCCAGCAGCTTAGCAGGGGGCGGTCAGCCCCAGCATTTT

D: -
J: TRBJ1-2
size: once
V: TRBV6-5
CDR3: CASSYSEFNYGYTF
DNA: TGTGCCAGCAGTTACTCCGAGTTTAACTATGGCTACACCTTC

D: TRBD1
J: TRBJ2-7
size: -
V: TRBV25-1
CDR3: CASTRTGEAYEQYF
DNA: TGTGCCAGCACCCGGACAGGGGAGGCGTACGAGCAGTACTTC

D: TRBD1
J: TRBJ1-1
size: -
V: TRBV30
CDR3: CAWGQVNTEAFF
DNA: TGTGCCTGGGGACAGGTGAACACTGAAGCTTTCTTT

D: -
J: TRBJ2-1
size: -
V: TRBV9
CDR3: CASSVGLNNEQFF
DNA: TGTGCCAGCAGCGTAGGACTAAACAATGAGCAGTTCTTC

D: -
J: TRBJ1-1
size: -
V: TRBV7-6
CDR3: CASSLVSIRGMGTEAFF
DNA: TGTGCCAGCAGCTTAGTTAGTATTCGGGGTATGGGCACTGAAGCTTTCTTT

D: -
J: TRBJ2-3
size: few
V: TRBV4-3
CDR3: CASSQEGGEGWTDTQYF
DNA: TGCGCCAGCAGCCAAGAAGGCGGGGAAGGTTGGACAGATACGCAGTATTTT

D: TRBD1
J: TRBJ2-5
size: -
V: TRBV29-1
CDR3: CSVEGQVQETQYF
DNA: TGCAGCGTCGAAGGACAGGTACAAGAGACCCAGTACTTC

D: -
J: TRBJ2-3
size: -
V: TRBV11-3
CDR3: CASSLGFGTTDTQYF
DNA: TGTGCCAGCAGCTTAGGTTTCGGGACAACAGATACGCAGTATTTT

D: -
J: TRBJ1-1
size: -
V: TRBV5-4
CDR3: CASSSLGSREAFF
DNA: TGTGCCAGCAGCTCCCTGGGGAGCAGAGAAGCTTTCTTT

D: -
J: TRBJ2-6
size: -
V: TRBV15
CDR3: CATTGRAHYSGANVLTF
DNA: TGTGCCACCACGGGCAGGGCCCACTACTCTGGGGCCAACGTCCTGACTTTC

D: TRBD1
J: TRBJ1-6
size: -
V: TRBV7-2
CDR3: CASSRTQGANNSPLHF
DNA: TGTGCCAGCAGCCGGACACAGGGGGCCAATAATTCACCCCTCCACTTT

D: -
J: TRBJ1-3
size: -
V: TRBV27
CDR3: CASSIRTGPGNTIYF
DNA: TGTGCCAGCAGTATCCGTACAGGGCCTGGAAACACCATATATTTT

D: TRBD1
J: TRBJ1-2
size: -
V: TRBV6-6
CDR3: CASRTGDSQIGYTF
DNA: TGTGCCAGCAGGACAGGGGACTCGCAAATCGGCTACACCTTC

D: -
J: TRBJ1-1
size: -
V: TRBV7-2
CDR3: CASSPGVRNTEAFF
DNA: TGTGCCAGCAGCCCCGGGGTAAGGAACACTGAAGCTTTCTTT